This TCR beta chain was observed in a study of blood T cell repertoires in COVID-19 (dated by TCRdb to 2020 to 2022). Background on the whole study: Samples from collaborators originated in the United States, Italy and Spain and spanned both the acute and convalescent phases of COVID-19. The material from the prospective study consisted of cDNA or gDNA derived from T cells, B-cell-depleted T cells, or PBMCs. Deeply sampled blood TCRbeta repertoires from subjects exposed to, actively infected with, or recovered from COVID-19 were included in the dataset. The repertoires were made available in a free public database intended to serve as a resource for research on the immune response to SARS-CoV-2. The samples were drawn from the first 160 participants of the ongoing ImmuneRACE study and from roughly 1,300 subjects provided by 6 global collaborators. Nearly every sample came with metadata listing a de-identified subject ID, COVID-19 status, age in years and sex. Where HLA class I and class II types were available, the types were taken from metadata supplied by the sample provider, not from assay-based typing. The paper as a whole reports these results and caveats: The quantity of clinical and demographic metadata differed by source and by participant and was supplied without curation.

The CDR3, from cysteine to phenylalanine, totals 12 residues. Solely the CDR3 DNA is kept, with 36 bases framed from the first base. The trim is 5 bases for V and 8 bases for J, with a gap of 12 bases between the germline ends. CDR1 is given as SEHNR and CDR2 as FQNEAQ, both from the germline V gene (reference sequence). The immunoSEQ Assay, a bias-controlled multiplex PCR, was used to amplify TCRbeta CDR3 regions from genomic DNA. On the authors' methods: Nucleated cell counts per sample were estimated from amplification of reference gene primers within the assay. To quantify the absolute abundance of each unique TCRbeta CDR3 rearrangement, sequence reads were collapsed and filtered. For each sample, productive Simpson clonality was calculated by taking the square root of Simpson's diversity index across productive rearrangements. Entries here come from immuneACCESS through TCRdb and include only in-frame sequences with V and J called. Some clones fail to appear in such tables; in the studies checked, an unresolved V gene covers under half of the shortfall, and the cause of the remainder is unknown. The V and J calls and clone size come from that table; D and trimming were worked out from the DNA. This sample has roughly 260,000 clones in its table, and about 87% of those were observed once. The leading ten clones occupy about 4% of the sample.

Another Seattle source contributed samples from volunteer blood donors who had recovered from COVID-19. Collaborating institutions collected whole blood in K2EDTA tubes following their own protocols. For TCRbeta analysis, collaborator samples were shipped as frozen whole blood, as isolated PBMCs, or as DNA extracted from either sample type. Concerning this clone: Its antigen is currently not known. No base-level quality is on record; no much larger clone is a single base apart.

Sequencing was performed on peripheral blood. The chain uses TRBV7-9 and TRBJ1-2, with a tentative D gene TRBD1 over 6 matching bases. The receptor's source is a man aged 60 to 69 who had recovered from COVID-19. The encoded CDR3 is CASSPQGWGYTF. The DNA reads as follows: TGTGCCAGCAGCCCACAGGGTTGGGGCTACACCTTC.